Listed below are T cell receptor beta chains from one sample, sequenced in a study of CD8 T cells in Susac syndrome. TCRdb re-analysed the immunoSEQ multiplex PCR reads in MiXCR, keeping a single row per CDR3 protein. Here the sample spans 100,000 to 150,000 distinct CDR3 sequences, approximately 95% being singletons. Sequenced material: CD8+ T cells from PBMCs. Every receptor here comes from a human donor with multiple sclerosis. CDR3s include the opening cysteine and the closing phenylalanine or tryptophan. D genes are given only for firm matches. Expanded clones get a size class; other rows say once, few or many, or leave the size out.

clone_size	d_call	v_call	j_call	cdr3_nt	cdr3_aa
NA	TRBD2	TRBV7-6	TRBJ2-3	TGTGCCAGCAGCCCCCGAAAACTAGCGGCCGTTGATACGCAGTATTTT	CASSPRKLAAVDTQYF
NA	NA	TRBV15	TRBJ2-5	TGTGCCACCAGCAGAAAAATGAGGGGACAAGAGACCCAGTACTTC	CATSRKMRGQETQYF
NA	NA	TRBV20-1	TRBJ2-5	TGCAGTGCTAGTGGAGACAGGGAGGTAGAGACCCAGTACTTC	CSASGDREVETQYF
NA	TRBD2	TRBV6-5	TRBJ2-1	TGTGCCAGCAGCCTAAGCGGGAGGGGGGGTAATGAGCAGTTCTTC	CASSLSGRGGNEQFF
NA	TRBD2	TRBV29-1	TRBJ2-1	TGCAGCGTCGGAGGGACTAGCGGAAACTCCTACAATGAGCAGTTCTTC	CSVGGTSGNSYNEQFF
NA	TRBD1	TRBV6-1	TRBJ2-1	TGTGCCAGCCGGGGACAGGGCCCTGGGTCCTACAATGAGCAGTTCTTC	CASRGQGPGSYNEQFF
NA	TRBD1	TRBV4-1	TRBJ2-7	TGCGCCAGCGCACTCACCCCGGACAGGGTAACCTACGAGCAGTACTTC	CASALTPDRVTYEQYF
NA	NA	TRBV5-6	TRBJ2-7	TGTGCCAGCAGCTTCCGTGACTACGAGCAGTACTTC	CASSFRDYEQYF
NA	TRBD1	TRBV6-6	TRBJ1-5	TGTGCCAGCAGTCGGGGCCAGACAGGGACCAATCAGCCCCAGCATTTT	CASSRGQTGTNQPQHF
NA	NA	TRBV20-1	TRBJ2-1	TGCAGTGCTAGGGGACTGCTAGACAATGAGCAGTTCTTC	CSARGLLDNEQFF
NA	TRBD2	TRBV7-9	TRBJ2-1	TGTGCCAGCAGCTTTATGGGACTAGCTCAGTTCTTC	CASSFMGLAQFF
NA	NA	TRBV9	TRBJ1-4	TGTGCCAGCAGCGTGAATCCGGGACACCCCCCGGCACTGTTTTTT	CASSVNPGHPPALFF
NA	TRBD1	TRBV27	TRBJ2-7	TGTGCCAGCAGCCTAGGACAGGGGGCCTACGAGCAGTACTTC	CASSLGQGAYEQYF
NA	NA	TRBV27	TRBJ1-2	TGTGCCACCCGCGGGTTTGACGGCTACACCTTC	CATRGFDGYTF
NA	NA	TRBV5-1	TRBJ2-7	TGCGCCAGCAGCTTAGTGGACCTCAGCTCCTACGAGCAGTACTTC	CASSLVDLSSYEQYF
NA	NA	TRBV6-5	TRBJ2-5	TGTGCCAGCAGTTACCCCAGTGACAAGGAGACCCAGTACTTC	CASSYPSDKETQYF
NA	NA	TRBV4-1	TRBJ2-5	TGCGCCAGCAGCCGATTACTTGGGGAAGAGACCCAGTACTTC	CASSRLLGEETQYF
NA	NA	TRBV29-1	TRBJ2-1	TGCAGCGTTTTCGGGGGCTCCTACAATGAGCAGTTCTTC	CSVFGGSYNEQFF
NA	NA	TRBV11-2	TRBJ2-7	TGTGCCAGCAGCTTAGATCAGGGGTTATACGAGCAGTACTTC	CASSLDQGLYEQYF
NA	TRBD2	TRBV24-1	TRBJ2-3	TGTGCCACCAGTGATTTGCGAGGACTAGCGGGCGAGCAGTATTTT	CATSDLRGLAGEQYF
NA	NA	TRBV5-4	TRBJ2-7	TGTGCCAGCAGCTTGGATACCGCCTACGAGCAGTACTTC	CASSLDTAYEQYF
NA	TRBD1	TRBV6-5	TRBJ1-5	TGTGCCAGCAGCACGGACAGGGGGGGCAATCAGCCCCAGCATTTT	CASSTDRGGNQPQHF
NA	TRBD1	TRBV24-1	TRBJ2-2	TGTGCCACCAGTGACCAACAGGGGACGTACACCGGGGAGCTGTTTTTT	CATSDQQGTYTGELFF
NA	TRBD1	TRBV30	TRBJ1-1	TGTGCCTGGGGACAGGGGATGAACACTGAAGCTTTCTTT	CAWGQGMNTEAFF
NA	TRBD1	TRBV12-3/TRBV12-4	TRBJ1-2	TGTGCCAGCAGTCCTCAGGGGGCCCATTTAGACTATGGCTACACCTTC	CASSPQGAHLDYGYTF
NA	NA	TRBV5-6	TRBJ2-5	TGTGCCAGCAGCTTGTGGGGCGGAGAGACCCAGTACTTC	CASSLWGGETQYF
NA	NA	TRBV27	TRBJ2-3	TGTGCCAGCAGTTGGGACTCCCGCGGACATACGCAGTATTTT	CASSWDSRGHTQYF
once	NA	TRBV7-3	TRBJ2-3	TGTGCCAGCAGCTTAACGAGGGCAGACGCAGATACGCAGTATTTT	CASSLTRADADTQYF
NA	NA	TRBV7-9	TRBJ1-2	TGTGCCAGCAGCGAAGACGGCTATGGCTACACCTTC	CASSEDGYGYTF
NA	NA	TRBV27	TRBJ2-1	TGTGCCAGCAGTCAGGGACTCCTAAACGAGCAGTTCTTC	CASSQGLLNEQFF
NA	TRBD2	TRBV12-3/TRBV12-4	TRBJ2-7	TGTGCCAGCAGTTTACGCCAGCGGGGGAGCTCCTACGAGCAGTACTTC	CASSLRQRGSSYEQYF
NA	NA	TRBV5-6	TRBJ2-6	TGTGCCAGCAGCTTGGGGGTGACCTCTGGGGCCAACGTCCTGACTTTC	CASSLGVTSGANVLTF
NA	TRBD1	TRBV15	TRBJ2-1	TGTGCCACCAGCAGCGGTGGGACAGGGGTCAATGAGCAGTTCTTC	CATSSGGTGVNEQFF
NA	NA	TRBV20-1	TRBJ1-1	TGCAGTGCTAGAGTTTTACACGTTAGGGCCAACACTGAAGCTTTCTTT	CSARVLHVRANTEAFF
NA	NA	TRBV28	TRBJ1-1	TGTGCCAGCAGCCCCACCCGACATCGGATGAACACTGAAGCTTTCTTT	CASSPTRHRMNTEAFF
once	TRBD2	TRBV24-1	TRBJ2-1	TGTGCCACCAGTGAGTTGACTAGCGGGAGTGCCTATGAGCAGTTCTTC	CATSELTSGSAYEQFF
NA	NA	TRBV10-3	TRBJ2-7	TGTGCCATCAGTGAGTCGAAGGACTACGAGCAGTACTTC	CAISESKDYEQYF
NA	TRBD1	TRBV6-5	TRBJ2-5	TGTGCCAGCAGTAGCGGACAGGGGGCTGGGGAGACCCAGTACTTC	CASSSGQGAGETQYF
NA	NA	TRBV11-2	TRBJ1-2	TGTGCCAGCAGCTTAGTTGTCACAGGGAAGGACTATGGCTACACCTTC	CASSLVVTGKDYGYTF
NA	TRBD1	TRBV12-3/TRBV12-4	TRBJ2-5	TGTGCCAGCAAAGAGGACAGGGCGGAGGAGACCCAGTACTTC	CASKEDRAEETQYF
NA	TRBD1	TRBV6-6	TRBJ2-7	TGTGCCAGCAGTCGATTGGACAGGGTCTACGAGCAGTACTTC	CASSRLDRVYEQYF
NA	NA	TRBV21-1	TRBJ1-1	TGTGCCAGCAGCAAAGCTGAAGCTTTCTTT	CASSKAEAFF
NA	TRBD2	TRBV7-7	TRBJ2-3	TGTGCTAGCAGCGAACTAGCGGGCAGCACAGATACGCAGTATTTT	CASSELAGSTDTQYF
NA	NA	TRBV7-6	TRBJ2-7	TGTGCCAGCAGCACTGTGGCAGGGGAGACTCCCTACGAGCAGTACTTC	CASSTVAGETPYEQYF
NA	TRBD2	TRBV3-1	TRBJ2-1	TGTGCCAGCAGCCAAGATCTACTAGCGGGAGGAGGCTCCAATGAGCAGTTCTTC	CASSQDLLAGGGSNEQFF
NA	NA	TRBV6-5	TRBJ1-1	TGTGCCAGCAGTTACTTACCGAGGAACACTGAAGCTTTCTTT	CASSYLPRNTEAFF
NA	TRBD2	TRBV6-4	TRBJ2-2	TGTGCCAGCAGTGACCCCGAGACTAGCGGGACAGGCGGGGAGCTGTTTTTT	CASSDPETSGTGGELFF
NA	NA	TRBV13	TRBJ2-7	TGTGCCAGCAGCGGGCGGAAATTTAACTACGAGCAGTACTTC	CASSGRKFNYEQYF
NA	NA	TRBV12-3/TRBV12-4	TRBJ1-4	TGTGCCAGCAGTTTAGGTTACGACCGTGCAACTAATGAAAAACTGTTTTTT	CASSLGYDRATNEKLFF